This T cell receptor beta chain was found in a study of blood T cell repertoires in COVID-19. Data came from immunoSEQ multiplex PCR; TCRdb stores just in-frame clones and leaves some out. Here the sample spans more than 95,000 clones, approximately 87% being singletons. J gave up 5 bases and V 8 bases, and 7 bases lay outside the gene matches. The CDR3 length is 13 residues. The germline V gene encodes CDR1 WNHNN and CDR2 SYGVQD (reference sequence). The chain links TRBV10-1 to TRBJ2-5; 8 bases match TRBD1. Sequenced sample: peripheral blood. The source of this sequence is a man aged 50-60 years with acute or convalescent COVID-19. CDR3: CASADRGGETQYF. The CDR3 DNA is TGCGCCAGCGCCGACAGGGGCGGGGAGACCCAGTACTTC.